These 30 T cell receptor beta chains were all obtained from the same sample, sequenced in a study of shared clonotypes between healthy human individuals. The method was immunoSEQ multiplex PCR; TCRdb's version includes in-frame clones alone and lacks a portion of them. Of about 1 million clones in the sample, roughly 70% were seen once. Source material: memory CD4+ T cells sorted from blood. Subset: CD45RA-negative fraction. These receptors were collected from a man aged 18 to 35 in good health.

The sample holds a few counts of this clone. The CDR3 DNA is TGTGCCAGCAGCAAAGGCGGGGTTGAGGACACTGAAGCTTTCTTT. Protein product: CASSKGGVEDTEAFF. This chain links TRBV21-1 with TRBJ1-1. TRBV21-1 is a pseudogene. The CDR3 runs 15 residues.

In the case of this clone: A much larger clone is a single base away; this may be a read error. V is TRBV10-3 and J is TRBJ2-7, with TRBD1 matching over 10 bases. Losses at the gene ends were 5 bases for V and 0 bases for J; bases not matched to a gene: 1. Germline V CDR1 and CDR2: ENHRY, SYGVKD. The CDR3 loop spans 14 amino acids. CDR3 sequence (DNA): TGTGCCATCAGTCGGACAGGGGGCTCCTACGAGCAGTACTTC. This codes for CAISRTGGSYEQYF.

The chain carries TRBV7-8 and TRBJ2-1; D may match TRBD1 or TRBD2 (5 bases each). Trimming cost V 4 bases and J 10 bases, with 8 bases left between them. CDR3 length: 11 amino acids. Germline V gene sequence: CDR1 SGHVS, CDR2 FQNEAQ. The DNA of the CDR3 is TGTGCCAGCAGCTGGGGGTTGGAGCAGTTCTTC. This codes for CASSWGLEQFF. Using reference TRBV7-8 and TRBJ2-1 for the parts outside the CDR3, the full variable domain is GAGVSQSPRYKVAKRGQDVALRCDPISGHVSLFWYQQALGQGPEFLTYFQNEAQLDKSGLPSDRFFAERPEGSVSTLKIQRTQQEDSAVYLCASSWGLEQFFGPGTRLTVL.

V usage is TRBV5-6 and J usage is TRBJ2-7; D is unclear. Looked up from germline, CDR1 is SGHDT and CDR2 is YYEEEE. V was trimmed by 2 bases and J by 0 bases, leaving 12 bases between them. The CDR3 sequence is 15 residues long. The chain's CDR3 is CASSLRQVGSYEQYF. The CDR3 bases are TGTGCCAGCAGCTTACGTCAGGTTGGCTCCTACGAGCAGTACTTC.

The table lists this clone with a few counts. The CDR3 region has the DNA TGCAGCGCCGAACAGAACACTGAAGCTTTCTTT. Encoded protein: CSAEQNTEAFF. The V and J genes are TRBV29-1 and TRBJ1-1; D is ambiguous. This CDR3 is built from 11 residues. CDR1 and CDR2 (germline): SQVTM, ANQGSEA. Trimming pared 7 bases from V and 1 base from J, leaving 7 bases between. The whole variable domain, filled in from reference TRBV29-1 and TRBJ1-1, reads SAVISQKPSRDICQRGTSLTIQCQVDSQVTMMFWYRQQPGQSLTLIATANQGSEATYESGFVIDKFPISRPNLTFSTLTVSNMSPEDSSIYLCSAEQNTEAFFGQGTRLTVV.

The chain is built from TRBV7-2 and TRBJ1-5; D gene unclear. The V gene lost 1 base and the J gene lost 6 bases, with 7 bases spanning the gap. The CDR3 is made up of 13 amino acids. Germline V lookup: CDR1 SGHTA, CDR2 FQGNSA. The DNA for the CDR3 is TGTGCCAGCAGCTTAGTATCCGGTCAGCCCCAGCATTTT. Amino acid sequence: CASSLVSGQPQHF. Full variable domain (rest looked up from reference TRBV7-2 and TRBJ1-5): GAGVSQSPSNKVTEKGKDVELRCDPISGHTALYWYRQSLGQGLEFLIYFQGNSAPDKSGLPSDRFSAERTGGSVSTLTIQRTQQEDSAVYLCASSLVSGQPQHFGDGTRLSIL.

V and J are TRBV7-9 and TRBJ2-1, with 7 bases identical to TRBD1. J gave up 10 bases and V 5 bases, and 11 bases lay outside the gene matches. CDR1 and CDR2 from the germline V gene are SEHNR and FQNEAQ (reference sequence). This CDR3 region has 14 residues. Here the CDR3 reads CASSPTGQVEEQFF. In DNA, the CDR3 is TGTGCCAGCAGCCCCACAGGACAGGTTGAGGAGCAGTTCTTC.

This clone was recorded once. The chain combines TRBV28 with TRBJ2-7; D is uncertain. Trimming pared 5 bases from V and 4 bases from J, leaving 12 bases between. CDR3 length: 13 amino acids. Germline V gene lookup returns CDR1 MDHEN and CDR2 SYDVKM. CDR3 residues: CASSTSSLYEQYF. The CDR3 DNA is TGTGCCAGCAGTACCTCCAGCTTGTACGAGCAGTACTTC.

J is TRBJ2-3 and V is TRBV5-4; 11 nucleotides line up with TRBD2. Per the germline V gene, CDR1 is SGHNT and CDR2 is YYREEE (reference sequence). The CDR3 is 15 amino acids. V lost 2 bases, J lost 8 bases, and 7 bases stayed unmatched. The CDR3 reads CASSFSGLAGGTQYF. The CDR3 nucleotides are TGTGCCAGCAGCTTTTCTGGGCTAGCGGGAGGTACGCAGTATTTT.

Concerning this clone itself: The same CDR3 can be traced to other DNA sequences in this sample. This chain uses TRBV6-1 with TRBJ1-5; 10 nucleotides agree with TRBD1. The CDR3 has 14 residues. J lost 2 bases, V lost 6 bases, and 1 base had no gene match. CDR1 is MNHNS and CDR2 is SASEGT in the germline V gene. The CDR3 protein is CASSGQGGNQPQHF. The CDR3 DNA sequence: TGTGCCAGCAGCGGACAGGGGGGCAATCAGCCCCAGCATTTT.

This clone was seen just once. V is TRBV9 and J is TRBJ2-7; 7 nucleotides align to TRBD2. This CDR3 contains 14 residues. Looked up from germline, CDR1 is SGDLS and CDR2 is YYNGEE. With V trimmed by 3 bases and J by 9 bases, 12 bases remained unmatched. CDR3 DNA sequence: TGTGCCAGCAGCGCCGGACTAGATGCTCTCGCGCAGTACTTC. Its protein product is CASSAGLDALAQYF. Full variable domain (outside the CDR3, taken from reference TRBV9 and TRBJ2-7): DSGVTQTPKHLITATGQRVTLRCSPRSGDLSVYWYQQSLDQGLQFLIQYYNGEERAKGNILERFSAQQFPDLHSELNLSSLELGDSALYFCASSAGLDALAQYFGPGTRLTVT.

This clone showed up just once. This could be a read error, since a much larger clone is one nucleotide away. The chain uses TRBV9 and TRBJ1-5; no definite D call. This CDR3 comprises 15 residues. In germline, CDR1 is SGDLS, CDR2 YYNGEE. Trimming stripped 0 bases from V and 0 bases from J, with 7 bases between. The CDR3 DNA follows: TGTGCCAGCAGCGTAGGACACAATAGCAATCAGCCCCAGCATTTT. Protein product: CASSVGHNSNQPQHF.

The CDR3 loop is CASSATSGRNSYEQYF. In nucleotides, the CDR3 is TGTGCCAGCAGCGCCACTAGCGGGAGGAACTCCTACGAGCAGTACTTC. This chain joins TRBV7-2 and TRBJ2-7; 12 positions match TRBD2. The CDR3 spans 16 residues. Losses at the gene ends were 5 bases for V and 0 bases for J; bases not matched to a gene: 5. Looked up from germline, CDR1 is SGHTA and CDR2 is FQGNSA.

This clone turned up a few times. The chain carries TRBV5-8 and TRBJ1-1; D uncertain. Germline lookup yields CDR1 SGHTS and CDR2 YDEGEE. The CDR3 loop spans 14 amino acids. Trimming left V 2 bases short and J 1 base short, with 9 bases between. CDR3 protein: CASSFRAPNTEAFF. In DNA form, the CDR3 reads TGTGCCAGCAGCTTTAGGGCCCCGAACACTGAAGCTTTCTTT.

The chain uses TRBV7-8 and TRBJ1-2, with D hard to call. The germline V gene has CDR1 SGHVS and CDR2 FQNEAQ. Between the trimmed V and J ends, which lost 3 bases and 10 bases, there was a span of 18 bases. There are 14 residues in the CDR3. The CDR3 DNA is TGTGCCAGCAGCTTCGAGGGAAAGGGATCCGCCTACACCTTC. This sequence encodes CASSFEGKGSAYTF.

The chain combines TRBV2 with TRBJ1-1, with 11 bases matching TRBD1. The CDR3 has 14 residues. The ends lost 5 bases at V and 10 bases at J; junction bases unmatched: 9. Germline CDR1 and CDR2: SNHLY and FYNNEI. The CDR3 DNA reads TGTGCCAGCAGTCAGGGAGGACAGGGGGCTCTAGCTTTCTTT. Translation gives CASSQGGQGALAFF.

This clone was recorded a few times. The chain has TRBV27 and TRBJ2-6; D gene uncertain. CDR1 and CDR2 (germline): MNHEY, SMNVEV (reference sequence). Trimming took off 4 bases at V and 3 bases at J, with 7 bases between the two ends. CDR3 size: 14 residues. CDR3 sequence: CASSWSLGANVLTF. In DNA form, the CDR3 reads TGTGCCAGCAGTTGGTCGCTTGGGGCCAACGTCCTGACTTTC. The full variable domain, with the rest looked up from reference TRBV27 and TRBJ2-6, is EAQVTQNPRYLITVTGKKLTVTCSQNMNHEYMSWYRQDPGLGLRQIYYSMNVEVTDKGDVPEGYKVSRKEKRNFPLILESPSPNQTSLYFCASSWSLGANVLTFGAGSRLTVL.

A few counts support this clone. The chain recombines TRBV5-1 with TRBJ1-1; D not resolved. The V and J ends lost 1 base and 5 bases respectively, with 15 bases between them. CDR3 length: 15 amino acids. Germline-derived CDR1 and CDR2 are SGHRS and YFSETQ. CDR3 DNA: TGCGCCAGCAGCTTGACTGGCCGGGGAGAAACTGAAGCTTTCTTT. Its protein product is CASSLTGRGETEAFF. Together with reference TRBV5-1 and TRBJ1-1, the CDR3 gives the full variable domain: KAGVTQTPRYLIKTRGQQVTLSCSPISGHRSVSWYQQTPGQGLQFLFEYFSETQRNKGNFPGRFSGRQFSNSRSEMNVSTLELGDSALYLCASSLTGRGETEAFFGQGTRLTVV.

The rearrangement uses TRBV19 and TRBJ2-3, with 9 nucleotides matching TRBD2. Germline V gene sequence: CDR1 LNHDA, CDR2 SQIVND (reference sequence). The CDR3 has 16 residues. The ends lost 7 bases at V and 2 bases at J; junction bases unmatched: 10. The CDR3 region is CASKKGTSFVTDTQYF. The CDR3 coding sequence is TGTGCCAGTAAGAAGGGGACTAGCTTTGTCACAGATACGCAGTATTTT.

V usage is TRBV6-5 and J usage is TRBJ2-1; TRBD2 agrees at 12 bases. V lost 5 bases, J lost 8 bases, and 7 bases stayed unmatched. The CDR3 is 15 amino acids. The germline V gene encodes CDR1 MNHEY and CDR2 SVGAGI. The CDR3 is CASSPTSGGTYEQFF. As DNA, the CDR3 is TGTGCCAGCAGTCCGACTAGCGGGGGAACCTATGAGCAGTTCTTC.

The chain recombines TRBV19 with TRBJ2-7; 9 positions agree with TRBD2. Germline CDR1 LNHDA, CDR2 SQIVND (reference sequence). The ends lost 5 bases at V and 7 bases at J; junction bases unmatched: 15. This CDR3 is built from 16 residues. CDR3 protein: CASSPQHASGVWEQYF. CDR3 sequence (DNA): TGTGCCAGTAGTCCTCAGCATGCTAGCGGGGTATGGGAGCAGTACTTC.

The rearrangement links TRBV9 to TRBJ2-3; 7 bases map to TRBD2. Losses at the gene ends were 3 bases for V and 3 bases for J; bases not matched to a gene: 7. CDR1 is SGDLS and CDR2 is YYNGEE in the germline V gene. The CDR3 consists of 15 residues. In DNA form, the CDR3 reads TGTGCCAGCAGCGCTCGCCCCGGGGGGACAGATACGCAGTATTTT. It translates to CASSARPGGTDTQYF.

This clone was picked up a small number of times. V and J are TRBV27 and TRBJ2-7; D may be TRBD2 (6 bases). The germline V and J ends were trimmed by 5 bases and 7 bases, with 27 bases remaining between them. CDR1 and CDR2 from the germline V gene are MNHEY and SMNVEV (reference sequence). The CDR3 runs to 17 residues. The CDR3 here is CASSPYPQRAGGGEQYF. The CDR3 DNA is TGTGCCAGCAGTCCCTACCCGCAGAGAGCGGGCGGCGGAGAGCAGTACTTC.

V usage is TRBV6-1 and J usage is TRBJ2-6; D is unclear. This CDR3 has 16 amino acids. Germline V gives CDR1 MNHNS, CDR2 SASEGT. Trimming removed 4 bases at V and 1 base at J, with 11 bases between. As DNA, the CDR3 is TGTGCCAGCAGTGCACAAAAAGTTTCTGGGGCCAACGTCCTGACTTTC. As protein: CASSAQKVSGANVLTF.

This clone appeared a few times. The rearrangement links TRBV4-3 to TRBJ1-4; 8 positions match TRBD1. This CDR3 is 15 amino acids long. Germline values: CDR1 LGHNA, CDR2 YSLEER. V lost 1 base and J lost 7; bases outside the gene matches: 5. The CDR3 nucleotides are TGCGCCAGCAGCCAAGGGACAGGGTCTGGTGAAAAACTGTTTTTT. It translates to CASSQGTGSGEKLFF.

The CDR3 here is CASSFGLAGGSPYNEQFF. CDR3 nucleotide sequence: TGTGCCAGCAGTTTCGGACTAGCGGGGGGTAGCCCCTACAATGAGCAGTTCTTC. The chain carries TRBV28 and TRBJ2-1; 14 bases map to TRBD2. This CDR3 is 18 amino acids long. The junction had 6 bases not matched to a gene; V was cut back by 3 bases and J by 2 bases. Germline V gene lookup returns CDR1 MDHEN and CDR2 SYDVKM.

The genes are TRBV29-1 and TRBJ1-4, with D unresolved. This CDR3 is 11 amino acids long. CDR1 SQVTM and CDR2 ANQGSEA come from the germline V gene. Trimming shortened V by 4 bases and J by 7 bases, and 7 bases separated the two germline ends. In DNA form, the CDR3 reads TGCAGCGTTGCTAGTGGTGAAAAACTGTTTTTT. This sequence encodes CSVASGEKLFF.

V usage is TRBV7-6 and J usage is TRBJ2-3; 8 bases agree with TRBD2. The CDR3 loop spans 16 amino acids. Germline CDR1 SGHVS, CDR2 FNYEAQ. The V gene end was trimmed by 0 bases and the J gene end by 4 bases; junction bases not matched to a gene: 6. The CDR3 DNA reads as TGTGCCAGCAGCTTAGCCGGGGGGGGCGGGGCAGATACGCAGTATTTT. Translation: CASSLAGGGGADTQYF.

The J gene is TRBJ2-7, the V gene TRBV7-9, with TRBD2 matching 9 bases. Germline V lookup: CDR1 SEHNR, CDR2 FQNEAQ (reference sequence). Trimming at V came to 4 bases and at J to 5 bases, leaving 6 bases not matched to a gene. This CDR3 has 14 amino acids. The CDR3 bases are TGTGCCAGCAGCTCCGGGACTAGCATCCACGAGCAGTACTTC. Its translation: CASSSGTSIHEQYF.

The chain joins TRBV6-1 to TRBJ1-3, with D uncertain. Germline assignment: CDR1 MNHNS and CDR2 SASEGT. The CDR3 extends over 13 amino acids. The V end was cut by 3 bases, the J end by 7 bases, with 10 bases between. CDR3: CASSEQTDNTIYF. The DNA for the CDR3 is TGTGCCAGCAGTGAGCAGACTGACAACACCATATATTTT.